The present T cell receptor (beta chain) was sequenced within a study of T cells after posttransplantation cyclophosphamide. Repertoires were generated with immunoSEQ multiplex PCR, while TCRdb's copy carries only in-frame clones and drops some. The sample lists around 9,200 clones; 89% were seen once. From germline, CDR1 is MNHEY and CDR2 SVGAGI. This CDR3 has 16 residues. J gave up 3 bases and V 2 bases, and 8 bases lay outside the gene matches. Input material: memory CD4+ T cells sorted from PBMCs. The clonotype was recovered from an older woman in good health, CMV-negative, and a related stem cell transplant donor. The chain couples TRBV6-5 to TRBJ2-7; TRBD2 matches at 9 bases. The CDR3 DNA reads TGTGCCAGCAGTTACCTGGGAGCGGGAGGAGGCTACGAGCAGTACTTC. It specifies CASSYLGAGGGYEQYF.